Listed below are T cell receptor beta chains from one sample, sequenced in a study of blood T cell repertoires in COVID-19. Data came from immunoSEQ multiplex PCR; TCRdb stores just in-frame clones and leaves some out. The sample comprises under 300,000 clones, roughly 86% of which are singletons, and under 9% rests with the top ten. Sequencing was performed on peripheral blood. The receptors were gathered from an older woman with active or convalescent COVID-19. Both conserved end residues are part of each CDR3. Each record gives: D gene, clone size, J gene, V gene, CDR3 DNA, CDR3 protein. The D gene is left open where the match is weak. Not every row has a clone size; where given, it reads once, few, many or a size class.

>NA|NA|TRBJ1-5|TRBV5-1
TGCGCCAGCTCCCCATCGGGGGGGAGCAATCAGCCCCAGCATTTT
CASSPSGGSNQPQHF
>NA|few|TRBJ2-7|TRBV5-6
TGTGCCAGCAGCTTGGCTTACGAGCAGTACTTC
CASSLAYEQYF
>TRBD2|NA|TRBJ2-1|TRBV11-2
TGTGCCAGCAGCTTGGTTCGGGGGGCCTACAATGAGCAGTTCTTC
CASSLVRGAYNEQFF
>NA|NA|TRBJ2-7|TRBV11-2
TGTGCCAGCAGCTTAAGGTCCAACGGACTATCCTACGAGCAGTACTTC
CASSLRSNGLSYEQYF
>NA|once|TRBJ1-1|TRBV7-9
TGTGCCAGCAGCTTAGTGCGGGGGACTGAAGCTTTCTTT
CASSLVRGTEAFF
>NA|NA|TRBJ2-2|TRBV29-1
TGCAGCGCCTTGTGGCAGACGAACACCGGGGAGCTGTTTTTT
CSALWQTNTGELFF
>NA|NA|TRBJ1-1|TRBV9
TGTGCCAGCAGCGTATCCGGGGGGACTGAAGCTTTCTTT
CASSVSGGTEAFF
>NA|NA|TRBJ1-5|TRBV13
TGTGCCAGCAGCTTAGGTACAGTCGATCAGCCCCAGCATTTT
CASSLGTVDQPQHF
>NA|NA|TRBJ1-3|TRBV10-3
TGTGCCATCAGTGATCGGGGTCGGGGTGGAAACACCATATATTTT
CAISDRGRGGNTIYF
>NA|NA|TRBJ1-1|TRBV3-1/TRBV3-2
TGTGCCAGCAGCCAAGATGGTGGGAGGAACACTGAAGCTTTCTTT
CASSQDGGRNTEAFF
>NA|NA|TRBJ2-5|TRBV1
TGCACCAGCAGCGATATGCGGGGGGGGAAGCGGGCTCCTGAGACCCAGTACTTC
CTSSDMRGGKRAPETQYF
>TRBD1|once|TRBJ1-2|TRBV6-6
TGTGCCAGCAGTCAGCTGACAGGGGAGCATGGCTACACCTTC
CASSQLTGEHGYTF
>TRBD1|NA|TRBJ1-3|TRBV10-3
TGTGCCATCAGTGTAGGACCAGGGGGCTTCGGAAACACCATATATTTT
CAISVGPGGFGNTIYF
>NA|NA|TRBJ1-2|TRBV24-1
TGTGCCACCAGTGACTCCGGGCCCCAGGGAGGCTACACCTTC
CATSDSGPQGGYTF
>NA|NA|TRBJ1-1|TRBV3-1/TRBV3-2
TGTGCCAGCAAGTTAAAGGGGATAACTGAAGCTTTCTTT
CASKLKGITEAFF
>NA|once|TRBJ1-2|TRBV6-5
TGTGCCAGCAGCCCCACTTCGGGGGGTAAATATGGCTACACCTTC
CASSPTSGGKYGYTF
>NA|NA|TRBJ1-2|TRBV19
TGTGCCAGTAGTATGGGTCGGGTGCCCTATGGCTACACCTTC
CASSMGRVPYGYTF
>NA|NA|TRBJ1-3|TRBV4-2
TGTGCCAGCAGCCATCCCACAGGGACCTCTGGAAACACCATATATTTT
CASSHPTGTSGNTIYF
>NA|NA|TRBJ2-3|TRBV19
TGTGCCAGTAGTCTACGACACCAGAGCACAGATACGCAGTATTTT
CASSLRHQSTDTQYF
>NA|few|TRBJ1-5|TRBV12-3/TRBV12-4
TGTGCCAGCAGTTCCAGGGTACACCAGCCCCAGCATTTT
CASSSRVHQPQHF
>NA|NA|TRBJ1-5|TRBV12-3/TRBV12-4
TGTGCCAGCAGCTCCGAGGCAGGGCGGCCCCAGCATTTT
CASSSEAGRPQHF
>TRBD1|once|TRBJ1-1|TRBV7-2
TGTGCCAGCAGCTTAGGACAGGGGAGGACCACTGAAGCTTTCTTT
CASSLGQGRTTEAFF
>TRBD1|few|TRBJ1-1|TRBV7-9
TGTGCCAGCAGCTCTTGGACAGGGGGGAACACTGAAGCTTTCTTT
CASSSWTGGNTEAFF
>NA|NA|TRBJ1-1|TRBV7-2
TGTGCCAGCAGCTTAGGGTTTCGGAGGACTGAAGCTTTCTTT
CASSLGFRRTEAFF
>NA|NA|TRBJ1-1|TRBV6-2/TRBV6-3
TGTGCCAGCAGTTACACGGGATTGAACACTGAAGCTTTCTTT
CASSYTGLNTEAFF
>TRBD1|NA|TRBJ1-2|TRBV6-5
TGTGCCAGCAGTTACCCTGGGACAGGTGGTGGCTACACCTTC
CASSYPGTGGGYTF
>NA|NA|TRBJ1-1|TRBV2
TGTGCCAGCACCCCGGACAGACATGAAGCTTTCTTT
CASTPDRHEAFF
>NA|once|TRBJ1-1|TRBV20-1
TGCAGTGCTAGTGGACAGATGAACACTGAAGCTTTCTTT
CSASGQMNTEAFF
>NA|NA|TRBJ1-4|TRBV15
TGTGCCACCAGCAGCAAGGACAGCGAGTTTATTCGGCTGTTTTTT
CATSSKDSEFIRLFF
>NA|once|TRBJ1-3|TRBV19
TGTGCCAGTAGTCCCCTAGAGCTTGGAAACACCATATATTTT
CASSPLELGNTIYF
>TRBD1|once|TRBJ1-2|TRBV5-1
TGCGCCAGCAGCTTGGCCGGGACAGGGGGCTTAGGCTACACCTTC
CASSLAGTGGLGYTF
>TRBD1|NA|TRBJ1-5|TRBV10-3
TGTGCCACTCAGGGGGCCGTCGATCAGCCCCAGCATTTT
CATQGAVDQPQHF
>NA|NA|TRBJ1-1|TRBV20-1
TGCAGTGCTAGTTTGGGACATTCCGGCACTGAAGCTTTCTTT
CSASLGHSGTEAFF
>NA|NA|TRBJ2-3|TRBV5-1
TGCGCCAGCAGCTTGCATGGACAGAGCACAGATACGCAGTATTTT
CASSLHGQSTDTQYF
>TRBD1|NA|TRBJ2-7|TRBV24-1
TGTGCCACCAGTGGCTCGACGACAGGGGGCGAGCAGTACTTC
CATSGSTTGGEQYF
>NA|NA|TRBJ2-3|TRBV6-2/TRBV6-3
TGTGCCAGCAGTTACTACCCACGGGGGACCGATACGCAGTATTTT
CASSYYPRGTDTQYF
>NA|NA|TRBJ2-5|TRBV7-2
TGTGCCAGCAGCCGGGGGGCTTGGGAGACCCAGTACTTC
CASSRGAWETQYF
>TRBD1|NA|TRBJ1-5|TRBV11-1
TGTGCCAGCAGTCCAGGGGGCGTTTCTCATAATCAGCCCCAGCATTTT
CASSPGGVSHNQPQHF
>TRBD1|NA|TRBJ1-2|TRBV7-3
TGTGCCACTGGACAGGACCCGATGCAGGGTGGCTACACCTTC
CATGQDPMQGGYTF
>TRBD1|NA|TRBJ2-3|TRBV18
TGTGCCAGCTCCCGGGGACAGGGCCCAGATACGCAGTATTTT
CASSRGQGPDTQYF
>TRBD1|NA|TRBJ2-7|TRBV5-1
TGCGCCAGCAGCTTGAGGGGAGGACAGGGGGCCTCCTACGAGCAGTACTTC
CASSLRGGQGASYEQYF
>TRBD2|NA|TRBJ2-1|TRBV20-1
TGCAGTGCCACTAGCGTCAATGAGCAGTTCTTC
CSATSVNEQFF
>NA|NA|TRBJ2-2|TRBV6-5
TGTGCCAGCACCCAGGGTAACGGTGGGACCGGGGAGCTGTTTTTT
CASTQGNGGTGELFF